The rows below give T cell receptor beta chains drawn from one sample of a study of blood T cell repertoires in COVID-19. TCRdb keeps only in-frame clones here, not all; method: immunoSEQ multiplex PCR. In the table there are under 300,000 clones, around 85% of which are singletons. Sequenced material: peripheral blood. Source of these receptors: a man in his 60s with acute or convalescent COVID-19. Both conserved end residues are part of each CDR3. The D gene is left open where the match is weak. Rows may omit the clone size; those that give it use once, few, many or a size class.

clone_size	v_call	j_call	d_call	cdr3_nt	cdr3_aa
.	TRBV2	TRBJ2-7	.	TGTGCCAGCACCCTCCCGCCCGGGGGCGAGCAGTACTTC	CASTLPPGGEQYF
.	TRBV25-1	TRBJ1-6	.	TGTGCCAGCAGTGACCCGGGAGTTTCACCCCTCCACTTT	CASSDPGVSPLHF
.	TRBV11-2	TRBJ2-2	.	TGTGCCAGCAGCTTTGACGTACAGGGCGCGAACACCGGGGAGCTGTTTTTT	CASSFDVQGANTGELFF
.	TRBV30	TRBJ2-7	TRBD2	TGTGCCTGGAGGACGCAAGCGGGAGTGGGTGAGCAGTACTTC	CAWRTQAGVGEQYF
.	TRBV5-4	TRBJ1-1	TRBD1	TGTGCCAGCAGCTTTGACCGGGACAGGGCTGCTTTCTTT	CASSFDRDRAAFF
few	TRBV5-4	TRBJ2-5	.	TGTGCCAGCAGCTTGGGTCTCCGTTTGTACCAAGAGACCCAGTACTTC	CASSLGLRLYQETQYF
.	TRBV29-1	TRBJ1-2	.	TGCAGCGTTGAAGATGAGGGATTAGCTAACTATGGCTACACCTTC	CSVEDEGLANYGYTF
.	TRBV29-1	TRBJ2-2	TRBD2	TGCAGCGTAGTAGCGGGAGGTATCGGGGAGCTGTTTTTT	CSVVAGGIGELFF
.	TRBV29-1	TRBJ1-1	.	TGCAGCGTTAGGGGTGGACAGATGAACACTGAAGCTTTCTTT	CSVRGGQMNTEAFF
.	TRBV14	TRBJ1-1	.	TGTGCCAGCAGCCAAGTTCTCGGGGGGCATACTGAAGCTTTCTTT	CASSQVLGGHTEAFF
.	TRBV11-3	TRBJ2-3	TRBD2	TGTGCCAGCAGCCATAGTCGAGGGAGGGGCACAGATACGCAGTATTTT	CASSHSRGRGTDTQYF
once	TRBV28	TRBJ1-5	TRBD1	TGTGCCAGCAGCCAGGACAGGGGGAATCAGCCCCAGCATTTT	CASSQDRGNQPQHF
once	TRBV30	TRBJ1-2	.	TGTGCCTGGAGGGTCGACAGTGGGTATGGCTACACCTTC	CAWRVDSGYGYTF
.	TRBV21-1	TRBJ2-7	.	TGTGCCAGCAGCAAGCCCCCCTCGACTAGCGGGAGGTCCTACGAGCAGTACTTC	CASSKPPSTSGRSYEQYF
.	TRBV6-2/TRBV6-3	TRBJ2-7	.	TGTGCCAGCAGTCTAGTCTCCTACGAGCAGTACTTC	CASSLVSYEQYF
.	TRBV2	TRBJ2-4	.	TGTGCCACCACCGAGGGCACGGCCAAAAACATTCAGTACTTC	CATTEGTAKNIQYF
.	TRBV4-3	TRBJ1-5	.	TGCGCCAGCAGCCAAGATCTAGGGGTTAGCAATCAGCCCCAGCATTTT	CASSQDLGVSNQPQHF
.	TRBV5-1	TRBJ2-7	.	TGCGCCAGCAGCTTGGCAGGCAGGGAATACGAGCAGTACTTC	CASSLAGREYEQYF
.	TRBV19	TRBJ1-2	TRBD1	TGTGCCAGTAGTACCCGTCTGGACAGGGGCGGCTACACCTTC	CASSTRLDRGGYTF
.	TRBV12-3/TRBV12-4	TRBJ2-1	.	TGTGCCAGCAGCCGGGATTTCCCGTTCTTC	CASSRDFPFF
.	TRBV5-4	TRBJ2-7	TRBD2	TGTGCCAGCAGCTCTAGCGGGGCCTATTACGAGCAGTACTTC	CASSSSGAYYEQYF
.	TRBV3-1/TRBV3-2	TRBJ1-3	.	TGTGCCAGCAGCCCACGGGACTCTGGAAACACCATATATTTT	CASSPRDSGNTIYF
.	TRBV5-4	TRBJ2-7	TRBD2	TGTGCCAGCAGCCGGGGACTAGCGGGAGGGCCCTACGAGCAGTACTTC	CASSRGLAGGPYEQYF
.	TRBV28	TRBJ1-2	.	TGTGCCAGCAGTTTAGGGGGGGGCGACTATGGCTACACCTTC	CASSLGGGDYGYTF
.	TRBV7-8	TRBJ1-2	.	TGTGCCAGCAGCCCCCAGCGGGGGGCGCGTGGCTACACCTTC	CASSPQRGARGYTF
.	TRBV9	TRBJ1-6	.	TGTGCCAGCAGCGTAGGGGGGCGCCGGGATTCACCCCTCCACTTT	CASSVGGRRDSPLHF
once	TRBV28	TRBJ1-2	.	TGTGCCAGCAGCCCTGCGGGGGATGGCTACACCTTC	CASSPAGDGYTF
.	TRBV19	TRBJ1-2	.	TGTGCCAGTAGTCTCGGACAAGACAACTATGGCTACACCTTC	CASSLGQDNYGYTF
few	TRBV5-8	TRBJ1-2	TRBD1	TGTGCCAGCAGCTTGGGGACAGGGGTTTTGGGCTACACCTTC	CASSLGTGVLGYTF
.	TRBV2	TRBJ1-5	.	TGTGCCAGCAGTCCCACAGGGTATAGCAATCAGCCCCAGCATTTT	CASSPTGYSNQPQHF
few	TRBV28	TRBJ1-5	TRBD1	TGTGCCAGCAGTCAACCACAGGGGTATAGCAATCAGCCCCAGCATTTT	CASSQPQGYSNQPQHF
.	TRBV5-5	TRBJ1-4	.	TGTGCCAGCAGCTCGAATGGGGACTCCGGGAAAAAACTGTTTTTT	CASSSNGDSGKKLFF
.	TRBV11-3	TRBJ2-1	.	TGTGCCAGCAGCTTAGGTTCTGGTCTAGGGGTACATGAGCAGTTCTTC	CASSLGSGLGVHEQFF
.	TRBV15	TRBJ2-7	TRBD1	TGTGCCACCAGCAGAGATTGGGTGACAGGGCGCGAGCAGTACTTC	CATSRDWVTGREQYF